This T cell receptor beta chain is from a study of blood T cell repertoires in COVID-19. For the study at large: T cells, B-cell-depleted T cells, or PBMCs provided the cDNA or gDNA that served as material.

Germline CDR1 is LGHDT and CDR2 is YNNKEL (reference sequence). CDR3 size: 16 residues. The V end was cut by 0 bases, the J end by 4 bases, with 13 bases between. Only in-frame clones appear in the TCRdb table, and some are missing; sequencing was by immunoSEQ multiplex PCR. The data hold 250,000 or so clones, with approximately 86% observed a single time. The chain has TRBV3-1 (or the pseudogene TRBV3-2) and TRBJ2-4; D remains ambiguous. This clonotype originated in a woman between 50 and 59 years old who had recovered from COVID-19. The source material was PBMCs or T cells enriched from blood (not recorded which). The CDR3 reads CASSQDRLDNKNIQYF. CDR3 bases: TGTGCCAGCAGCCAAGATCGGCTTGACAATAAAAACATTCAGTACTTC.